This T cell receptor (beta chain) comes out of a study of identical twins. General study points: Analyses based on zero insertions could be partly confounded by invariant MAIT and iNKT cells.

In this sample, this clonotype turned up a few times. The antigen remains unidentified. This CDR3 is built from 13 residues. Trimming took off 4 bases at V and 3 bases at J, with 7 bases between the two ends. CDR1 and CDR2 (germline): ENHRY, SYGVKD. Via MiXCR, TCRdb re-called the 5' RACE reads, giving one row per CDR3 protein. Of around 530,000 distinct CDR3 sequences in the sample, roughly 15% were seen once. These data were also reused for a study on yellow fever vaccine responses in identical twins.

The chain is built from TRBV10-3 and TRBJ1-5, with unresolved D. The TCR sequence derives from a woman aged 18 to 35 in good health. The sample consisted of CD4+ T cells sorted from blood. CDR3 region: CAISVDYNQPQHF. Here the CDR3 DNA reads TGTGCCATCAGTGTAGACTACAATCAGCCCCAGCATTTT.